Presented here are 20 T cell receptor beta chains from one specimen sequenced in a study of blood T cell repertoires in COVID-19. Repertoires were generated with immunoSEQ multiplex PCR, while TCRdb's copy carries only in-frame clones and drops some. The sample includes about 310,000 clones, roughly 90% of them seen just once. Sequenced material: PBMCs or T cells enriched from blood (not recorded which). The origin of the receptors is a man in his 60s who had recovered from COVID-19.

The chain carries TRBV9 and TRBJ2-1; D may be TRBD1 (5 bases). Trimming shortened V by 3 bases and J by 10 bases, and 11 bases separated the two germline ends. The germline CDR1 and CDR2 sequences are SGDLS and YYNGEE. This CDR3 has 12 amino acids. The CDR3 protein is CASSASSGEQFF. The CDR3 coding sequence is TGTGCCAGCAGCGCCTCATCAGGGGAGCAGTTCTTC.

The CDR3, as DNA: TGTGCCAGCAGCGGGGACTCAACCTATTCACCCCTCCACTTT. This translates into CASSGDSTYSPLHF. The chain links TRBV9 to TRBJ1-6; possible D gene TRBD1, 5 bases. The germline V gene has CDR1 SGDLS and CDR2 YYNGEE. V lost 3 bases, J lost 8 bases, and 12 bases lay in between. This CDR3 region has 14 residues.

The chain is built from TRBV7-2 and TRBJ2-2; 10 bases are a match to TRBD1. The CDR3 spans 15 residues. Germline CDR1 is SGHTA and CDR2 is FQGNSA. Unmatched junction bases numbered 2, after V lost 4 bases and J lost 3 bases. CDR3 nucleotides: TGTGCCAGCAGCTGGGGGACAGGGGACACCGGGGAGCTGTTTTTT. Translated, it gives CASSWGTGDTGELFF.

The chain links TRBV28 to TRBJ1-4, with D uncertain. Germline V gives CDR1 MDHEN, CDR2 SYDVKM. V was shortened by 5 bases and J by 7 bases, with 14 bases between the two germline ends. The CDR3 consists of 14 residues. Here the CDR3 reads CASSLIGSGEKLFF. The DNA for the CDR3 is TGTGCCAGCAGTCTGATAGGCTCAGGTGAAAAACTGTTTTTT.

The DNA for the CDR3 is TGCAGCGTTGAAGTCGCCAGCTACGAGCAGTACTTC. Its translation is CSVEVASYEQYF. This sequence joins TRBV29-1 and TRBJ2-7; no clear D gene. V was pared by 1 base and J by 3 bases, with 7 bases between. Germline CDR1 reads SQVTM; CDR2 reads ANQGSEA. CDR3 length equals 12 residues.

This chain joins TRBV28 and TRBJ2-7; 7 bases agree with TRBD1. With V trimmed by 10 bases and J by 5 bases, 8 bases remained unmatched. The CDR3 extends over 12 amino acids. The germline CDR1 and CDR2 sequences are MDHEN and SYDVKM. The CDR3 bases are TGTGCCACCTACAGGGGTTTGAACGAGCAGTACTTC. Translation gives CATYRGLNEQYF.

The rearrangement uses TRBV5-6 and TRBJ2-3, with 9 nucleotides matching TRBD2. Per the germline V gene, CDR1 is SGHDT and CDR2 is YYEEEE. V gave up 1 base and J gave up 3 bases; unmatched junction bases: 6. The CDR3 has 16 residues. The CDR3 coding sequence is TGTGCCAGCAGCTTGCGTAGCGGGAGAGCAACAGATACGCAGTATTTT. It codes for CASSLRSGRATDTQYF.

The chain is built from TRBV28 and TRBJ1-2; tentatively, D is TRBD1 (5 bases). Between the trimmed V and J ends, which lost 3 bases and 8 bases, there was a span of 16 bases. CDR1 is MDHEN and CDR2 is SYDVKM in the germline V gene. The CDR3 runs to 14 residues. The CDR3 region is CASSFPDSGKGYTF. The CDR3 DNA follows: TGTGCCAGCAGTTTCCCTGACAGTGGGAAAGGCTACACCTTC.

This chain links TRBV11-2 with TRBJ2-1; D call uncertain. V shed 5 bases and J shed 6 bases, with 8 bases lying between them. Germline CDR1 reads SGHAT; CDR2 reads FQNNGV. The CDR3 totals 12 residues. For the CDR3, the DNA is TGTGCCAGCAGCCGAATTAGCAATGAGCAGTTCTTC. Protein: CASSRISNEQFF.

The V and J genes are TRBV6-5 and TRBJ2-7; 8 bases map to TRBD2. The CDR3 covers 12 residues. Germline CDR1 and CDR2: MNHEY and SVGAGI. Unmatched junction bases numbered 6, after V lost 7 bases and J lost 7 bases. The CDR3 protein is CASMRAGEEQYF. The CDR3 nucleotides are TGTGCCAGCATGAGAGCGGGAGAAGAGCAGTACTTC.

The chain joins TRBV5-1 to TRBJ2-6; 8 positions agree with TRBD2. Germline trimming cut 0 bases from V and 3 bases from J; bases unmatched to any gene: 8. The length of the CDR3 is 18 residues. CDR1 is SGHRS, CDR2 YFSETQ, per germline. The CDR3 region has the DNA TGCGCCAGCAGCTTGGGTTCGGGAGGGGAAAGTGGGGCCAACGTCCTGACTTTC. Its translation is CASSLGSGGESGANVLTF.

The chain is built from TRBV4-3 and TRBJ2-1; TRBD2 matches 10 bases. The CDR3 has 15 residues. Germline CDR1 LGHNA, CDR2 YSLEER. V dropped 4 bases and J dropped 10; count of bases not matched to a gene: 10. CDR3 residues: CASSRRLAGSREQFF. The CDR3 region has the DNA TGCGCCAGCAGCCGTCGACTAGCGGGTAGTCGGGAGCAGTTCTTC.

The genes are TRBV18 and TRBJ2-3, with D perhaps matching TRBD2 (6 bases). V shed 0 bases and J shed 3 bases, with 7 bases lying between them. The CDR3 is made up of 14 amino acids. Germline V gives CDR1 KGHSH, CDR2 LQKENI. CDR3 loop: CASSPPEGTDTQYF. CDR3 DNA sequence: TGTGCCAGCTCACCACCGGAGGGGACAGATACGCAGTATTTT.

The rearrangement links TRBV6-1 to TRBJ1-2, with unresolved D. This CDR3 comprises 15 residues. The V and J ends lost 1 base and 5 bases respectively, with 14 bases between them. Germline assignment: CDR1 MNHNS and CDR2 SASEGT. The CDR3 DNA follows: TGTGCCAGCAGTGAAGGTCAGGCGCCGGGGTATGGCTACACCTTC. Protein: CASSEGQAPGYGYTF.

CDR3: CASSPSGLAGFVSYEQYF. As DNA, the CDR3 is TGTGCCAGCTCACCATCGGGACTAGCGGGATTCGTCTCCTACGAGCAGTACTTC. V gene TRBV18 combines with J gene TRBJ2-7; 13 nucleotides agree with TRBD2. Germline CDR1 KGHSH, CDR2 LQKENI. There are 18 residues in the CDR3. The V gene end was trimmed by 2 bases and the J gene end by 0 bases; junction bases not matched to a gene: 7.

The gene calls are TRBV18 and TRBJ1-1, with unresolved D. CDR3 length equals 16 residues. Germline values: CDR1 KGHSH, CDR2 LQKENI. The ends were cut back, 6 bases at V and 4 bases at J, with 21 bases in the middle. The CDR3 sequence: CASSLNGVSGITEAFF. The CDR3 bases are TGTGCCAGCTCCCTAAATGGGGTATCGGGGATCACTGAAGCTTTCTTT. Drawing the rest from reference TRBV18 and TRBJ1-1, the complete variable domain is NAGVMQNPRHLVRRRGQEARLRCSPMKGHSHVYWYRQLPEEGLKFMVYLQKENIIDESGMPKERFSAEFPKEGPSILRIQQVVRGDSAAYFCASSLNGVSGITEAFFGQGTRLTVV.

The gene calls are TRBV5-1 and TRBJ2-3, with 7 bases fitting TRBD1. Losses at the gene ends were 5 bases for V and 2 bases for J; bases not matched to a gene: 5. This CDR3 contains 14 residues. Germline CDR1 and CDR2: SGHRS and YFSETQ. The CDR3: CASRTGQPTDTQYF. Here the CDR3 DNA reads TGCGCCAGCAGAACGGGACAGCCCACAGATACGCAGTATTTT. Supplemented by reference TRBV5-1 and TRBJ2-3, the full variable domain reads KAGVTQTPRYLIKTRGQQVTLSCSPISGHRSVSWYQQTPGQGLQFLFEYFSETQRNKGNFPGRFSGRQFSNSRSEMNVSTLELGDSALYLCASRTGQPTDTQYFGPGTRLTVL.

V usage is TRBV19 and J usage is TRBJ2-3; D might be TRBD1 (6 bases). Trimming left V 5 bases short and J 2 bases short, with 20 bases between. The CDR3 totals 17 residues. Germline loops: CDR1 LNHDA, CDR2 SQIVND (reference sequence). The CDR3 DNA reads as TGTGCCAGTAGTCAGTTAGGGGGAGAGGACCCCACAGATACGCAGTATTTT. Encoded protein: CASSQLGGEDPTDTQYF.

The J gene is TRBJ2-7, the V gene TRBV6-5; maybe TRBD2 (6 bases). V was shortened by 2 bases and J by 5 bases, with 16 bases between the two germline ends. This CDR3 region has 15 residues. Germline assignment: CDR1 MNHEY and CDR2 SVGAGI. DNA of the CDR3: TGTGCCAGCAGTTACGCCGGGAGCGGTAAGAACGAGCAGTACTTC. Translating it yields CASSYAGSGKNEQYF.

The CDR3 reads CASSFLPPREGYTF. CDR3 coding DNA: TGTGCCAGCAGTTTCCTACCCCCCCGAGAAGGCTACACCTTC. This chain joins TRBV28 and TRBJ1-2; D is uncertain. CDR1 and CDR2 (germline): MDHEN, SYDVKM. The germline V and J ends were trimmed by 3 bases and 8 bases, with 16 bases remaining between them. There are 14 residues in the CDR3.